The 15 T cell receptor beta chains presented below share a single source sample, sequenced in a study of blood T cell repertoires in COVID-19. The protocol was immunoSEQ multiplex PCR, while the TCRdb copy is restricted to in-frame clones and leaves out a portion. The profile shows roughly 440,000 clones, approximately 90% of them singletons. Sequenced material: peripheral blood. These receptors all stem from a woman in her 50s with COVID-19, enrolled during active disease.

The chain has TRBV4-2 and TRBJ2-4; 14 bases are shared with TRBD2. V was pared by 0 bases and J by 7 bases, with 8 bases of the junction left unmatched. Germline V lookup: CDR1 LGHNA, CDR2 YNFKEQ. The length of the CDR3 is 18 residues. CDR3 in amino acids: CASSQDGTSGGPGNIQYF. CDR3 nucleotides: TGTGCCAGCAGCCAAGATGGGACTAGCGGGGGCCCGGGGAACATTCAGTACTTC.

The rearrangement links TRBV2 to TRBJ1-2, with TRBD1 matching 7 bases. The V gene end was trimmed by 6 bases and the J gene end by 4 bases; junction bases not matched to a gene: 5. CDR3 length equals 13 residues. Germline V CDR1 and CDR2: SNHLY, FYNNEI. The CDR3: CASSRQGRYGYTF. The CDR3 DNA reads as TGTGCCAGCAGCCGACAGGGCCGCTATGGCTACACCTTC. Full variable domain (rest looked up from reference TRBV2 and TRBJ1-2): EPEVTQTPSHQVTQMGQEVILRCVPISNHLYFYWYRQILGQKVEFLVSFYNNEISEKSEIFDDQFSVERPDGSNFTLKIRSTKLEDSAMYFCASSRQGRYGYTFGSGTRLTVV.

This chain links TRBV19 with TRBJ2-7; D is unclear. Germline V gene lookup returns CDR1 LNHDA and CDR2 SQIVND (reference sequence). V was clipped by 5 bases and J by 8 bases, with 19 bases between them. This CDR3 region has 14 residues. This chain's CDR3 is CASSAQTGFLKQYF. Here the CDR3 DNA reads TGTGCCAGTAGTGCGCAAACGGGTTTCCTTAAGCAGTACTTC. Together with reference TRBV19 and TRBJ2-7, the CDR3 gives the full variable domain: DGGITQSPKYLFRKEGQNVTLSCEQNLNHDAMYWYRQDPGQGLRLIYYSQIVNDFQKGDIAEGYSVSREKKESFPLTVTSAQKNPTAFYLCASSAQTGFLKQYFGPGTRLTVT.

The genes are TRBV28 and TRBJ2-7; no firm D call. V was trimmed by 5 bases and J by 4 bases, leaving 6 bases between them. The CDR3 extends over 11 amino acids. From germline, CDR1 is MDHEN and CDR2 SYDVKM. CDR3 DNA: TGTGCCAGCAGTCTAAAATACGAGCAGTACTTC. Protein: CASSLKYEQYF.

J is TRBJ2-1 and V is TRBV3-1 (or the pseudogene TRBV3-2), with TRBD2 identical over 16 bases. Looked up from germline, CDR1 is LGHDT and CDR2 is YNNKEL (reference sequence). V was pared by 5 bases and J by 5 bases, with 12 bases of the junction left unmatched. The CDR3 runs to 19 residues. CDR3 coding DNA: TGTGCCAGCAGCAAAGGGACTAGCGGGGGGGCCAGGAGGAACAATGAGCAGTTCTTC. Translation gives CASSKGTSGGARRNNEQFF.

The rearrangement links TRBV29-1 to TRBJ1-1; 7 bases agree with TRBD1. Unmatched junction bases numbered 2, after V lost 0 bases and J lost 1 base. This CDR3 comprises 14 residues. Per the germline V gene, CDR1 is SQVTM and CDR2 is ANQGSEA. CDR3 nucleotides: TGCAGCGTTGAAGACGAGGGGGCGAACACTGAAGCTTTCTTT. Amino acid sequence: CSVEDEGANTEAFF.

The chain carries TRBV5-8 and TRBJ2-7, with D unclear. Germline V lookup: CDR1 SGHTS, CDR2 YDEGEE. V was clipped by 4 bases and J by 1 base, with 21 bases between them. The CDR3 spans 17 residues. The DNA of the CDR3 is TGTGCCAGCAGCAATCCGCTTACAAAGAGAGGATCCTACGAGCAGTACTTC. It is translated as CASSNPLTKRGSYEQYF.

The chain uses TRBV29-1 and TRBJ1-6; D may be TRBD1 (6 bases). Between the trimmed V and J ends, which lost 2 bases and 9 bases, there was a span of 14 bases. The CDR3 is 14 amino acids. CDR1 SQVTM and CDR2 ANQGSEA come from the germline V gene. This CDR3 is CSVESQGPGSPLHF. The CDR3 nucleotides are TGCAGCGTTGAATCGCAGGGGCCAGGTTCACCCCTCCACTTT.

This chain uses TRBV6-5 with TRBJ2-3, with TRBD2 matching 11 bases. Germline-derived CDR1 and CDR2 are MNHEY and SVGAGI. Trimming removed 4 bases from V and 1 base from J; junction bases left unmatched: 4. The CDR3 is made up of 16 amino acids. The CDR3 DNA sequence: TGTGCCAGCAGTTCCCTAGCGGGAGGTGGCACAGATACGCAGTATTTT. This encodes CASSSLAGGGTDTQYF.

The CDR3 is CASSSQITEAFF. The CDR3 nucleotides read TGTGCCAGCAGCTCCCAGATCACTGAAGCTTTCTTT. V usage is TRBV11-3 and J usage is TRBJ1-1, with D unresolved. The germline V and J ends were trimmed by 4 bases and 4 bases, with 7 bases remaining between them. The germline CDR1 and CDR2 sequences are SGHNT and YENEEA. The CDR3 has 12 residues.

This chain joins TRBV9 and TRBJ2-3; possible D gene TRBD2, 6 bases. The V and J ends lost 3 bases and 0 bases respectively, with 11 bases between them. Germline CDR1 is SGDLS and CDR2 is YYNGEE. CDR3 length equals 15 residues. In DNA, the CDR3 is TGTGCCAGCAGCGCTTTAGCGGCTAGCACAGATACGCAGTATTTT. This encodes CASSALAASTDTQYF.

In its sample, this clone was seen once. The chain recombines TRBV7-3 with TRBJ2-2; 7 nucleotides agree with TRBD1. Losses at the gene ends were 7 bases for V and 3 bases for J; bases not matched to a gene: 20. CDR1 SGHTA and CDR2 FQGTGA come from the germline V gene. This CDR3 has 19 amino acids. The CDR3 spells CASTSRLTTGEWHTGELFF. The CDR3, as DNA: TGTGCCAGCACCTCTCGACTCACTACAGGGGAATGGCACACCGGGGAGCTGTTTTTT.

This chain's CDR3 is CASRLWGRDTQYF. The CDR3 DNA sequence: TGTGCCAGCAGACTGTGGGGGCGAGATACGCAGTATTTT. The chain joins TRBV28 to TRBJ2-3, with D maybe TRBD1 (6 bases). CDR1 is MDHEN, CDR2 SYDVKM, per germline. There are 13 residues in the CDR3. V shed 6 bases and J shed 5 bases, with 12 bases lying between them.

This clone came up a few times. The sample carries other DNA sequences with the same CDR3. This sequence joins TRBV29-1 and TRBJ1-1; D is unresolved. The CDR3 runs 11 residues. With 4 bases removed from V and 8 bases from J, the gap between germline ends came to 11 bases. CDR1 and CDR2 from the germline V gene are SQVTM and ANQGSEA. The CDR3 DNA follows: TGCAGCGTTGTGCCACGCGCCGAAGCTTTCTTT. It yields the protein CSVVPRAEAFF.

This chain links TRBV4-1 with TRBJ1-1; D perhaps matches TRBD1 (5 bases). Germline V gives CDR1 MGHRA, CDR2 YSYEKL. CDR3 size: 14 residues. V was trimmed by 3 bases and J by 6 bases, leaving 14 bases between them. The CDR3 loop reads CASSQGRRGAEAFF. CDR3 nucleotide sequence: TGCGCCAGCAGCCAGGGACGGAGGGGTGCTGAAGCTTTCTTT.